This is a list of T cell receptor beta chains from one sample in a study of PD-1 blockade in classical Hodgkin lymphoma. Clones were sequenced by immunoSEQ multiplex PCR, and TCRdb holds only the in-frame ones, with some missing. The profile shows around 53,000 clones, around 74% of them singletons. Sequencing was performed on peripheral blood mononuclear cells (PBMCs), taken before the fourth cycle of nivolumab. The source is a human donor with classical Hodgkin lymphoma. Each CDR3 is given with its conserved first and last residue.

v_call,j_call,cdr3_aa
TRBV6-1,TRBJ2-7,CASSWDRGNYEQYF
TRBV27,TRBJ2-7,CASSPLLGNAGEQYF
TRBV29-1,TRBJ1-2,CSVSGEWNYGYTF
TRBV2,TRBJ2-6,CASSGLAGVVAGANVLTF
TRBV5-1,TRBJ1-1,CASSFSGDSTEAFF
TRBV6-5,TRBJ2-7,CVSSPSDGYEQYF
TRBV2,TRBJ2-4,CASSAAAGFIQYF
TRBV29-1,TRBJ2-1,CSVDPPQYNEQFF
TRBV7-3,TRBJ2-7,CASSLSSEQYF
TRBV5-1,TRBJ1-4,CASSDTPTNEKLFF
TRBV19,TRBJ2-1,CASRQGSSGEQFF
TRBV5-4,TRBJ2-2,CASSARNTGELFF
TRBV7-2,TRBJ2-5,CASSFSRGETQYF
TRBV28,TRBJ2-5,CASSTGSSGRETQYF
TRBV5-1,TRBJ1-6,CASSLASDRGTPLHF
TRBV2,TRBJ1-2,CASRVGGGSRNYTF
TRBV21-1,TRBJ1-1,CASSKGPRGSANGMNTEAFF
TRBV5-1,TRBJ2-5,CASSLGLAEYQETQYF
TRBV30,TRBJ1-1,CAWSVRTHGEAFF
TRBV11-2,TRBJ2-7,CASSYGPTYEQYF
TRBV5-5,TRBJ2-3,CASSWRRDTQYF
TRBV28,TRBJ2-7,CASSPPRSMGLAAYEQYF